This T cell receptor (beta chain) was recovered during a study of blood T cells in healthy people across ages. Study-level points and caveats: Roughly linearly, TCR beta diversity per million T cells fell as age increased.

The authors isolated at least 7 million PBMCs per sample. A sample-barcoded 5' primer and a J-beta primer mix were used in a second PCR of roughly 6 to 11 cycles. Tags on each cDNA molecule came from a template-switch adaptor with 12 random nucleotides. From each sample, at least 2.5 million paired-end reads containing CDR3 were obtained. Each CDR3 protein gets one entry after TCRdb re-called the 5' RACE reads with MiXCR. The sample yields roughly 1.7 million distinct CDR3 sequences, roughly 32% seen once. This clonotype was counted only a few times. Antigen specificity is unknown. The CDR3 sequence is 14 residues long. CDR1 and CDR2 (germline): MDHEN, SYDVKM. Germline trimming cut 3 bases from V and 6 bases from J; bases unmatched to any gene: 4.

The sequenced material came from blood. The chain couples TRBV28 to TRBJ2-7; TRBD2 aligns across 11 bases. The clonotype was recovered from a woman aged 25 to 39 in good health. The CDR3 here is CASSFSGRALEQYF. CDR3 sequence (DNA): TGTGCCAGCAGTTTTAGCGGGAGGGCCCTCGAGCAGTACTTC.